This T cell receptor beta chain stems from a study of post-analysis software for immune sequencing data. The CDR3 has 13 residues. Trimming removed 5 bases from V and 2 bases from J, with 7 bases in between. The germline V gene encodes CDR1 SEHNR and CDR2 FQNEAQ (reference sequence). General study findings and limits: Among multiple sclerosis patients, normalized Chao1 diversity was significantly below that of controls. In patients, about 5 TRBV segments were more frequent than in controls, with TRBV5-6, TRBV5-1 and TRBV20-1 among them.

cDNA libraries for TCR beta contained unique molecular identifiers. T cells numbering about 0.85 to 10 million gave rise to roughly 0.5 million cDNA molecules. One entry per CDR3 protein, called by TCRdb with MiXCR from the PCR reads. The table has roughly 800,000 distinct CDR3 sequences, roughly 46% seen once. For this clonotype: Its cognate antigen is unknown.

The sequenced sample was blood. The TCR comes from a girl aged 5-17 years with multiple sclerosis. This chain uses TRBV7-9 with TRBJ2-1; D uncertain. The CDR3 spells CASSPTTYNEQFF. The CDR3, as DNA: TGTGCCAGCAGCCCGACAACCTACAATGAGCAGTTCTTC.